The rows below give T cell receptor beta chains drawn from one sample of a study of T-cell reconstitution after alpha-beta-depleted transplantation in children. TCRdb ran MiXCR on the PCR reads and lists one entry per CDR3 protein. The repertoire consists of roughly 400,000 distinct CDR3 sequences, with 20% occurring once and the leading ten covering 3.5% to 4%. The material was PBMCs from the stem cell graft donor, obtained from the stem cell graft. The receptors shown here come from a human donor who donated a stem cell graft to a child with acute myeloid leukemia. CDR3s include the opening cysteine and the closing phenylalanine or tryptophan. A D gene is named only where the DNA matches it firmly. Part of the rows lack a size; the others show once, few, many or a class for expanded clones.

D | size | length | J | V | DNA | CDR3
NA | many | 16 | TRBJ2-1 | TRBV30 | TGTGCCTGGAGTGTATATACGGGAGTGTCCTACAATGAGCAGTTCTTC | CAWSVYTGVSYNEQFF
TRBD1 | NA | 14 | TRBJ2-7 | TRBV28 | TGTGCCAGCAGTCGGACAGGGCCCAACTACGAGCAGTACTTC | CASSRTGPNYEQYF
NA | few | 16 | TRBJ1-1 | TRBV5-1 | TGCGCCAGCAGCTTGGCCGGGCGGGGGGTAAACACTGAAGCTTTCTTT | CASSLAGRGVNTEAFF
NA | NA | 15 | TRBJ1-6 | TRBV28 | TGTGCCAGCAGTTTAGGGGGGCAGGTTAATTCACCCCTCCACTTT | CASSLGGQVNSPLHF
NA | NA | 10 | TRBJ2-7 | TRBV2 | TGTGCCAGCGACGGCTACGAGCAGTACTTC | CASDGYEQYF
NA | NA | 16 | TRBJ2-7 | TRBV5-1 | TGCGCCAGCAGCTTGGACCCTCCGGGGGAAGGCTACGAGCAGTACTTC | CASSLDPPGEGYEQYF
NA | once | 15 | TRBJ1-5 | TRBV20-1 | TGCAGTGCTAGAGACCAGGGGTATAGCAATCAGCCCCAGCATTTT | CSARDQGYSNQPQHF
TRBD2 | NA | 14 | TRBJ2-3 | TRBV2 | TGTGCCAGCAAGAGACTAGCGGGTCCAGATACGCAGTATTTT | CASKRLAGPDTQYF
TRBD1 | NA | 14 | TRBJ2-7 | TRBV28 | TGTGCCAGCAGTTCGACAGGGCCTCTGGACGAGCAGTACTTC | CASSSTGPLDEQYF
NA | few | 15 | TRBJ2-7 | TRBV10-3 | TGTGCCATCAGTGAGTCCAGCTCATCCTCCTACGAGCAGTACTTC | CAISESSSSSYEQYF
TRBD2 | NA | 15 | TRBJ2-1 | TRBV12-3/TRBV12-4 | TGTGCCAGCAGCCATACCACCGGGACTAGTAATGAGCAGTTCTTC | CASSHTTGTSNEQFF
NA | few | 13 | TRBJ2-2 | TRBV12-3/TRBV12-4 | TGTGCCAGCAGTTTTTGGGGTTCCGGGGAGCTGTTTTTT | CASSFWGSGELFF
NA | few | 17 | TRBJ2-3 | TRBV20-1 | TGCAGTGCTAGAGACCCCGGGTGGGCAGGGGGCACAGATACGCAGTATTTT | CSARDPGWAGGTDTQYF
NA | NA | 17 | TRBJ2-7 | TRBV3-1 | TGTGCCAGCAGCCCCACCCCCCAAGGGCAGCGGGTCTACGAGCAGTACTTC | CASSPTPQGQRVYEQYF
NA | few | 15 | TRBJ2-5 | TRBV4-3 | TGCGCCAGCAGTCACAGGGAAGGTCGGGAAGAGACCCAGTACTTC | CASSHREGREETQYF
TRBD1 | many | 16 | TRBJ2-1 | TRBV7-2 | TGTGCCAGCAGCTTTGGGGGACAGGGGACCTACAATGAGCAGTTCTTC | CASSFGGQGTYNEQFF
TRBD1 | few | 14 | TRBJ2-2 | TRBV5-1 | TGCGCCAGCAGACCGACAGGGGACACCGGGGAGCTGTTTTTT | CASRPTGDTGELFF
NA | few | 16 | TRBJ2-7 | TRBV12-3/TRBV12-4 | TGTGCCAGCAGTTTAGGGGGAGGGGGAAGCTCCTACGAGCAGTACTTC | CASSLGGGGSSYEQYF
NA | many | 13 | TRBJ2-7 | TRBV6-6 | TGTGCCAGCAGTTACTCAGACGGCAGCCAGGCCGACTTC | CASSYSDGSQADF
TRBD2 | NA | 16 | TRBJ2-7 | TRBV10-2 | TGCGCCAGCAGTGGACCAACGGGACTAGATGCATCCGAGCAGTACTTC | CASSGPTGLDASEQYF
TRBD1 | NA | 16 | TRBJ2-7 | TRBV13 | TGTGCCAGCAGCTTAGGGGCCGGGACAGGGTTCTACGAGCAGTACTTC | CASSLGAGTGFYEQYF
NA | NA | 16 | TRBJ1-5 | TRBV4-2 | TGTGCCAGCAGCACGGAACAGGGTGACTGGGGTCAGCCCCAGCATTTT | CASSTEQGDWGQPQHF
NA | NA | 13 | TRBJ2-7 | TRBV10-2 | TGCGCCAGCAGTGACGGGAGTCCATACGAGCAGTACTTC | CASSDGSPYEQYF
TRBD2 | many | 14 | TRBJ2-1 | TRBV20-1 | TGCAGTGCTAGAGATGGGCAGCGGGAGTATGAGCAGTTCTTC | CSARDGQREYEQFF
NA | NA | 19 | TRBJ2-1 | TRBV7-3 | TGTGCCAGCAGCTTAAACTCACCGGTAAGGGTAGACGCGGACAATGAGCAGTTTTTC | CASSLNSPVRVDADNEQFF
TRBD1 | NA | 12 | TRBJ2-1 | TRBV25-1 | TGTGCCAGCAGAACAGGGGGCGGAGAGCAGTTCTTC | CASRTGGGEQFF
TRBD1 | once | 14 | TRBJ1-2 | TRBV6-1 | TGTGCCAGCAGAGGGACAGGGGAGTCCTATGGCTACACCTTC | CASRGTGESYGYTF
TRBD1 | NA | 13 | TRBJ2-5 | TRBV5-1 | TGCGCCAGCAGGTGGACAGGGCAAGAGACCCAGTACTTC | CASRWTGQETQYF
NA | NA | 15 | TRBJ2-2 | TRBV2 | TGTGCCACACTCAGGGGCGGCAGCCCGACCGGGGAGCTGTTTTTT | CATLRGGSPTGELFF
NA | NA | 13 | TRBJ2-7 | TRBV3-1 | TGTGCCAGCAGCCAAAGCGTCGCCTACGAGCAGTACTTC | CASSQSVAYEQYF
NA | few | 11 | TRBJ2-3 | TRBV10-3 | TGTGCCATCTCTAACTCAGATACGCAGTATTTT | CAISNSDTQYF
NA | NA | 14 | TRBJ2-7 | TRBV4-1 | TGCGCCAGCAGCCAAGGCAGGGGGGTCTACGAGCAGTACTTC | CASSQGRGVYEQYF
NA | once | 19 | TRBJ2-1 | TRBV2 | TGTACCAGCAGTTTAATTCTGGATAGGGCAGGGGATTTCTACAATGAGCAGTTCTTC | CTSSLILDRAGDFYNEQFF
NA | many | 13 | TRBJ2-7 | TRBV20-1 | TGCAGTGCTAGCGATGGACCCCAATACGAGCAGTACTTC | CSASDGPQYEQYF
NA | few | 12 | TRBJ2-7 | TRBV20-1 | TGCAGTGCCCGGGACCCTCCCTACGAGCAGTACTTC | CSARDPPYEQYF
NA | few | 13 | TRBJ1-1 | TRBV20-1 | TGCAGTGCGCCCGGAGGTTGGAACACTGAAGCTTTCTTT | CSAPGGWNTEAFF
TRBD2 | NA | 15 | TRBJ2-7 | TRBV28 | TGTGCCAGCAGTTTGGCGCCTAGCGGGAGGTACGAGCAGTACTTC | CASSLAPSGRYEQYF
NA | NA | 13 | TRBJ1-1 | TRBV12-3/TRBV12-4 | TGTGCCAGCATCGGGACTGGGAACACTGAAGCTTTCTTT | CASIGTGNTEAFF
TRBD1 | many | 17 | TRBJ2-5 | TRBV6-2/TRBV6-3 | TGTGCCAGCAGTTACGTCTCCGGGACAGGGGGACAAGAGACCCAGTACTTC | CASSYVSGTGGQETQYF
NA | many | 11 | TRBJ2-1 | TRBV29-1 | TGCAGCGTTGAAGAGGGTTATGAGCAGTTCTTC | CSVEEGYEQFF
TRBD1 | many | 15 | TRBJ2-1 | TRBV27 | TGTGCCAGCAGTCCGGGACAGGGGAGGGACAATGAGCAGTTCTTC | CASSPGQGRDNEQFF
NA | few | 12 | TRBJ2-1 | TRBV12-3/TRBV12-4 | TGTGCCAGCAGGAACCTTTGGAATGAGCAGTTCTTC | CASRNLWNEQFF
TRBD1 | many | 13 | TRBJ2-1 | TRBV6-6 | TGTGCCAGCAGGAACATACAGGGGAATGAGCAGTTCTTC | CASRNIQGNEQFF
TRBD1 | NA | 15 | TRBJ2-1 | TRBV10-3 | TGTGCCATCAGTGAGTCGACAGGGGACTACAATGAGCAGTTCTTC | CAISESTGDYNEQFF
NA | NA | 14 | TRBJ1-5 | TRBV29-1 | TGCAGCGTTGAAGTCGGAGGTACCGATCAGCCCCAGCATTTT | CSVEVGGTDQPQHF
NA | few | 14 | TRBJ2-3 | TRBV12-3/TRBV12-4 | TGTGCCAGCAGTCCCCGGGGAAGGTCCCGCGATCAGTATTTT | CASSPRGRSRDQYF
NA | few | 14 | TRBJ2-7 | TRBV2 | TGTGCCAGCAGTGAAGCCGCAGGGAGGAACGAGCAGTACTTC | CASSEAAGRNEQYF
NA | NA | 13 | TRBJ2-7 | TRBV20-1 | TGCAGTGCTAGAGGAACAAGAAGTTACGAGCAGTACTTC | CSARGTRSYEQYF
TRBD1 | few | 15 | TRBJ2-7 | TRBV12-3/TRBV12-4 | TGTGCCAGCAGATTCGGGACAGGGGAGTGGGACGAGCAGTACTTC | CASRFGTGEWDEQYF
NA | NA | 14 | TRBJ1-1 | TRBV18 | TGTGCCAGCTCACCACCGGGAAAGAACACTGAAGCTTTCTTT | CASSPPGKNTEAFF
NA | many | 14 | TRBJ2-7 | TRBV5-4 | TGTGCCAGCAGCGGCGGGTCTAGCTCCTACGAGCAGTACTTC | CASSGGSSSYEQYF
TRBD2 | many | 16 | TRBJ2-7 | TRBV29-1 | TGCAGCGTTGAAGAGGTGGGGGGTACAGCGGGAGACGAGCAGTACTTC | CSVEEVGGTAGDEQYF
NA | few | 14 | TRBJ1-5 | TRBV20-1 | TGCAGTGCTAGGGGATCGCTCGGCAATCAGCCCCAGCATTTT | CSARGSLGNQPQHF
NA | NA | 13 | TRBJ2-2 | TRBV29-1 | TGCAGCGTTGAAGGAGAGCTCCCCGGGGAGCTGTTTTTT | CSVEGELPGELFF
TRBD2 | NA | 12 | TRBJ2-7 | TRBV20-1 | TGCAGTGCTAGGAGCGGGGCCTACGAGCAGTACTTC | CSARSGAYEQYF
TRBD2 | NA | 16 | TRBJ2-1 | TRBV4-1 | TGCGCCAGCAGCAAGCCCGGGACTAGCTCCTACAATGAGCAGTTCTTC | CASSKPGTSSYNEQFF
TRBD2 | few | 13 | TRBJ2-7 | TRBV20-1 | TGCAGTGCTGGTCTAGCGGGAGTGGGCGAGCAGTACTTC | CSAGLAGVGEQYF
NA | many | 15 | TRBJ2-3 | TRBV7-8 | TGTGCCAGCAGCCTTAGTAGAATCGCTTGGAGTCCGCAGTATTTT | CASSLSRIAWSPQYF
NA | few | 17 | TRBJ2-7 | TRBV5-6 | TGTGCCAGCAATACCGACCTAGGGTCCGGGGTCTCCTACGAGCAGTACTTC | CASNTDLGSGVSYEQYF
NA | NA | 14 | TRBJ1-2 | TRBV7-9 | TGTGCCAGCAGCTTTGGGCTGGGGAACTATGGCTACACCTTC | CASSFGLGNYGYTF